This entry describes one T cell receptor (beta chain). Its antigen is unknown. This record belongs to a study of OX40 agonist ivuxolimab in advanced cancers. Study conclusions and caveats: No antigen was identified for the clonally expanded peripheral T cells. Researchers report that CD8+ T cells had, on average, more expanded clones than CD4+.

Clones were read by immunoSEQ multiplex PCR, and TCRdb kept only the in-frame ones, dropping some. The sample contains 13,000 to 15,000 clones, approximately 94% of which appear only once. The CDR3 contains 18 residues. This receptor was obtained from an adult with an advanced solid tumor such as melanoma, head and neck, liver or kidney cancer. The sequencing used CD4+ or CD8+ T cells sorted from blood, collected in a trial of the OX40 agonist ivuxolimab. V gene TRBV21-1 combines with J gene TRBJ2-7; the table's D call TRBD1 went unverified against the DNA. TRBV21-1 is described as a pseudogene. The CDR3 nucleotides are TGTGCCAGCAGCGCGCCCATTGGACAGGGACTCGCCCTCTGCGAGCAGTACTTC. It specifies CASSAPIGQGLALCEQYF.